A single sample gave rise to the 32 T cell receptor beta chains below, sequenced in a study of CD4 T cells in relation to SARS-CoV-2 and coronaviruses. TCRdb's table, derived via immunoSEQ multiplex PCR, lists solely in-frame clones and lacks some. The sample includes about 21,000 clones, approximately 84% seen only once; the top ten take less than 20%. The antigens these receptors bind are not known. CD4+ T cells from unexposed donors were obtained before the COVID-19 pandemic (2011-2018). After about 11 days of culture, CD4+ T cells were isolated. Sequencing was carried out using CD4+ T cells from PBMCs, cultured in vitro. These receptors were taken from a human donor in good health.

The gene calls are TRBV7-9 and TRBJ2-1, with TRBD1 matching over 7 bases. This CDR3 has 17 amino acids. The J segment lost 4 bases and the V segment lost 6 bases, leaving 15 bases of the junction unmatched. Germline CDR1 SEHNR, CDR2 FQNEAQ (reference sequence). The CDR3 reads CASSPSSRGPKYNEQFF. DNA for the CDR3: TGTGCCAGCAGTCCGTCCTCGAGGGGGCCAAAGTACAATGAGCAGTTCTTC. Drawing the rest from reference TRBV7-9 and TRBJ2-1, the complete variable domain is DTGVSQNPRHKITKRGQNVTFRCDPISEHNRLYWYRQTLGQGPEFLTYFQNEAQLEKSRLLSDRFSAERPKGSFSTLEIQRTEQGDSAMYLCASSPSSRGPKYNEQFFGPGTRLTVL.

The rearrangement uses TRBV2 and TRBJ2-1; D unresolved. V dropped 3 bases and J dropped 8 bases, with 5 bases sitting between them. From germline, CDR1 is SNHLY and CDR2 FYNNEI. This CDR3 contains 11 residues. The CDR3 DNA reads TGTGCCAGCAGTGAGTGGCATGAGCAGTTCTTC. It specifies CASSEWHEQFF.

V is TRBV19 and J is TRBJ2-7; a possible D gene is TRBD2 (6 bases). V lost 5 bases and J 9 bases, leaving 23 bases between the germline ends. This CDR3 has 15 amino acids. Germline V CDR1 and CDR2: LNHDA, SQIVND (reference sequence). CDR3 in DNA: TGTGCCAGTAGTTCCCAGGGACTCCCGCTGTTTGGGCAGTACTTC. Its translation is CASSSQGLPLFGQYF.

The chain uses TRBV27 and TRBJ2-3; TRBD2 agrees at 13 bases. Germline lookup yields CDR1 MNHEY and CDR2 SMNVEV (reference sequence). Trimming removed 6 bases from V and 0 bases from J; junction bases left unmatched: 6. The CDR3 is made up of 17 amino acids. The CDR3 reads CASRIGTSGTSTDTQYF. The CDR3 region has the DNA TGTGCCAGCAGAATTGGGACTAGCGGGACTAGCACAGATACGCAGTATTTT.

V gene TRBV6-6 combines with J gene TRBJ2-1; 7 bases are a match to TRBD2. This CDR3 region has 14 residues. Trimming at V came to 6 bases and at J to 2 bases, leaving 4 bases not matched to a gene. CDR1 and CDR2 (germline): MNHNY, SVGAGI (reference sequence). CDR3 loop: CASSAGATYNEQFF. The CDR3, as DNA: TGTGCCAGCAGCGCGGGAGCTACCTACAATGAGCAGTTCTTC.

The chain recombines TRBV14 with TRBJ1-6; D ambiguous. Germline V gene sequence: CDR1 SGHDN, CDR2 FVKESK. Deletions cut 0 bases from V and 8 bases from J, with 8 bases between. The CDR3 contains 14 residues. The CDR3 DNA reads TGTGCCAGCAGCCAAGATCAGAGGTATTCACCCCTCCACTTT. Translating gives CASSQDQRYSPLHF.

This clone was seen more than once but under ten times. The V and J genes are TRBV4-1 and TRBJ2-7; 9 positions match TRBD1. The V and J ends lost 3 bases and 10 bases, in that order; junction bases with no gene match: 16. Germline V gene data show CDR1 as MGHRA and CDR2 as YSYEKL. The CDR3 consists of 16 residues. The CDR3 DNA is TGCGCCAGCAGCCAGTTACAGGGGGCTAATGATGATCTTCAGTACTTC. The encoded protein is CASSQLQGANDDLQYF.

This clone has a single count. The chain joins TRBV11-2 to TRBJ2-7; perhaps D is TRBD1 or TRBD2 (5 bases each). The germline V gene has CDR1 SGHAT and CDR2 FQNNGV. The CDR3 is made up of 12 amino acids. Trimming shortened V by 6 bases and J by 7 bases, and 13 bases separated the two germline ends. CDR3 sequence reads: CASREGRMEQYF. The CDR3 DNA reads TGTGCCAGCAGAGAGGGGCGCATGGAGCAGTACTTC.

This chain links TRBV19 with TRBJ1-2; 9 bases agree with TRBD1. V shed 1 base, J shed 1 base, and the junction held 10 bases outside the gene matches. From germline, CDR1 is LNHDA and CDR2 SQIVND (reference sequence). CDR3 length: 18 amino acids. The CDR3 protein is CASSIALNRGQVNYGYTF. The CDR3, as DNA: TGTGCCAGTAGTATAGCCCTAAACAGGGGGCAAGTTAACTATGGCTACACCTTC.

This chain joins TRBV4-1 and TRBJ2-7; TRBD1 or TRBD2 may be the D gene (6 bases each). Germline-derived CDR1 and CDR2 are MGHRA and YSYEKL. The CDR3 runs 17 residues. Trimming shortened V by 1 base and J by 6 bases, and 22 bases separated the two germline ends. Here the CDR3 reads CASSQGILGGGLGEQYF. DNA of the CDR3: TGCGCCAGCAGCCAAGGGATTTTAGGAGGGGGGCTCGGCGAGCAGTACTTC.

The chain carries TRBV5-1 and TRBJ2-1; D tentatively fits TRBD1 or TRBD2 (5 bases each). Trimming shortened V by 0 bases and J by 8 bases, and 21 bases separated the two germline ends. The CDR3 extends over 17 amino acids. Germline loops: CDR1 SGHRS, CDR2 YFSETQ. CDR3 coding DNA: TGCGCCAGCAGCTTGGTAGATCGTGGGGCCCGGGGATATGAGCAGTTCTTC. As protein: CASSLVDRGARGYEQFF.

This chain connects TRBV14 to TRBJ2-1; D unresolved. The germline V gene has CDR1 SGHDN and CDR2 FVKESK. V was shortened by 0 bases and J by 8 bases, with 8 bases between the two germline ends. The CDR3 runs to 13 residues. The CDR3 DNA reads TGTGCCAGCAGCCAAGATAGGTTCCATGAGCAGTTCTTC. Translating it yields CASSQDRFHEQFF.

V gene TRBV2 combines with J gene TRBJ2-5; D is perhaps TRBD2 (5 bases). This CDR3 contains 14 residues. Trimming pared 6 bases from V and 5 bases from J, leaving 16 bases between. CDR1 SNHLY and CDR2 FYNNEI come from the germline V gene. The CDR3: CASRRLTTGETQYF. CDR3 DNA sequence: TGTGCCAGCAGGCGACTCACAACGGGGGAGACCCAGTACTTC. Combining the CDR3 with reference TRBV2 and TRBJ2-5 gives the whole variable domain EPEVTQTPSHQVTQMGQEVILRCVPISNHLYFYWYRQILGQKVEFLVSFYNNEISEKSEIFDDQFSVERPDGSNFTLKIRSTKLEDSAMYFCASRRLTTGETQYFGPGTRLLVL.

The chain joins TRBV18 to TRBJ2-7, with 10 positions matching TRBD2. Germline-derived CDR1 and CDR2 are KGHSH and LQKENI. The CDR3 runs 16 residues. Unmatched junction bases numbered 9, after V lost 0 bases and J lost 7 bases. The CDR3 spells CASSPPGRLAGLEQYF. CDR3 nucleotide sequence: TGTGCCAGCTCACCACCGGGGAGACTAGCGGGCTTAGAGCAGTACTTC.

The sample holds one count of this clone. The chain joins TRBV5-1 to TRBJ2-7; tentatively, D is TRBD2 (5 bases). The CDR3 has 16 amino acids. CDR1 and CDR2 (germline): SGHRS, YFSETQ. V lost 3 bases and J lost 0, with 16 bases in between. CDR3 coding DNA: TGCGCCAGCAGCTGGACGGGGAGCGCAAGCTCCTACGAGCAGTACTTC. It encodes CASSWTGSASSYEQYF.

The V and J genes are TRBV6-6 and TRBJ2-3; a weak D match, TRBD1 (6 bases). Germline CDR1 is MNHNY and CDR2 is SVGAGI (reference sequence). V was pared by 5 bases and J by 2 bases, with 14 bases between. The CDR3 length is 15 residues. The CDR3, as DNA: TGTGCCAGCAGTAGCTATCGGACAGACACAGATACGCAGTATTTT. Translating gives CASSSYRTDTDTQYF.

The CDR3 DNA follows: TGTGCCATCAGTGAGTCAAGGGCACGAGCTGAAGCTTTCTTT. Its translation: CAISESRARAEAFF. This chain uses TRBV10-3 with TRBJ1-1; D is uncertain. Trimming took 0 bases from V and 6 from J, leaving 11 bases between them. Germline V CDR1 and CDR2: ENHRY, SYGVKD. The CDR3 covers 14 residues.

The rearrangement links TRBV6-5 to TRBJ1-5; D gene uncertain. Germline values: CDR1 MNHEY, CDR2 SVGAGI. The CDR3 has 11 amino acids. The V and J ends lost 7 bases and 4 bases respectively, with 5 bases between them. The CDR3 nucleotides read TGTGCCAGCAAAGAAAATCAGCCCCAGCATTTT. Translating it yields CASKENQPQHF.

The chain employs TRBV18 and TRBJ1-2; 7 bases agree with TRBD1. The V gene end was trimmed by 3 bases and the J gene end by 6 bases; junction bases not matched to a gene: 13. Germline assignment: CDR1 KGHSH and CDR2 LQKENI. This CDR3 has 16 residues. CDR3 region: CASSPNRQGLGDGYTF. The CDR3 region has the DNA TGTGCCAGCTCACCCAATCGACAGGGATTGGGTGATGGCTACACCTTC. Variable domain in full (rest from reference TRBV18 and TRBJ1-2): NAGVMQNPRHLVRRRGQEARLRCSPMKGHSHVYWYRQLPEEGLKFMVYLQKENIIDESGMPKERFSAEFPKEGPSILRIQQVVRGDSAAYFCASSPNRQGLGDGYTFGSGTRLTVV.

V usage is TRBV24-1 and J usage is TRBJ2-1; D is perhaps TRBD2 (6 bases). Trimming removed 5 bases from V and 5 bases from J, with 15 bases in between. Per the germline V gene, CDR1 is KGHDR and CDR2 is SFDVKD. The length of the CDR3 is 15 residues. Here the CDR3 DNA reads TGTGCCACCAGTGTGGGCGGGAAAGGGCACAATGAGCAGTTCTTC. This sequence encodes CATSVGGKGHNEQFF.

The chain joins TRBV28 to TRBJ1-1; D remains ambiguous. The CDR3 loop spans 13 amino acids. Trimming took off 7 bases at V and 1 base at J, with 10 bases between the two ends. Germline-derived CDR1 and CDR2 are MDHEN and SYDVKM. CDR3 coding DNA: TGTGCCAGCAAGCTCCTTGGGAACACTGAAGCTTTCTTT. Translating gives CASKLLGNTEAFF.

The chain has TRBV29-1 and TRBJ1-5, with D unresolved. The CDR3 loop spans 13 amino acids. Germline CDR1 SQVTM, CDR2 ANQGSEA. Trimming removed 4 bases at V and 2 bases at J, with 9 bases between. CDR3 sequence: CSVVGSGNQPQHF. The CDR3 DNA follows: TGCAGCGTTGTGGGCTCAGGCAATCAGCCCCAGCATTTT.

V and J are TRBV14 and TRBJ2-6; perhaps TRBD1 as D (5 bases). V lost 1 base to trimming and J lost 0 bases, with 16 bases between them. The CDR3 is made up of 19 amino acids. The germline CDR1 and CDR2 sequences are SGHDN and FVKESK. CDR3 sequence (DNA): TGTGCCAGCAGCCAAGTGTGGAGACAGAGGTCCTCTGGGGCCAACGTCCTGACTTTC. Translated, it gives CASSQVWRQRSSGANVLTF.

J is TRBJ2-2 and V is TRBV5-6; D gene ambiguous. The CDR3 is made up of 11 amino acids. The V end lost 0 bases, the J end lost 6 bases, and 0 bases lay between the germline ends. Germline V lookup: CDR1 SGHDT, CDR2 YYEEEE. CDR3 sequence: CASSLAGELFF. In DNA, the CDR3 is TGTGCCAGCAGCTTGGCCGGGGAGCTGTTTTTT.

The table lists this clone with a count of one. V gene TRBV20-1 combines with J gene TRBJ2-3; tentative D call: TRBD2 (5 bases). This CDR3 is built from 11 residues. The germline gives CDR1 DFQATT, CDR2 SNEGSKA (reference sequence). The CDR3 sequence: CSSVGVDTQYF. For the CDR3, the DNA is TGCAGCTCTGTGGGAGTGGATACGCAGTATTTT.

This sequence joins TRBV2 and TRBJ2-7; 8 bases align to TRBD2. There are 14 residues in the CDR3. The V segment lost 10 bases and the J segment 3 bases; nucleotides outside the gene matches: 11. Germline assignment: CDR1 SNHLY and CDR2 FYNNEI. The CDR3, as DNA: TGTGCCACCTCAACCGGGACTAGTTTCTACGAGCAGTACTTC. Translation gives CATSTGTSFYEQYF.

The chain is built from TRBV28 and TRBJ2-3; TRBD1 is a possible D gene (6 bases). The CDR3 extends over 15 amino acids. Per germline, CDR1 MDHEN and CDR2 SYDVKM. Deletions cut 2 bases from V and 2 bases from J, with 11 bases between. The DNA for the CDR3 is TGTGCCAGCAGTTTACGTCAGGGGAACACAGATACGCAGTATTTT. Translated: CASSLRQGNTDTQYF.

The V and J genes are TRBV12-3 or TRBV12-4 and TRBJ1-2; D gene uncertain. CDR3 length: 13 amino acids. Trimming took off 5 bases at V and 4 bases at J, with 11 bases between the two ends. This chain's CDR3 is CASSKTASYGYTF. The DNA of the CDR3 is TGTGCCAGCAGTAAGACCGCCAGCTATGGCTACACCTTC.

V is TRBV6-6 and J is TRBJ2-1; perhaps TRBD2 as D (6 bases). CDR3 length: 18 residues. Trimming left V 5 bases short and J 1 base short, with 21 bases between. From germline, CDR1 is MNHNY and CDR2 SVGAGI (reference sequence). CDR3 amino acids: CASSPGVGTGRSYNEQFF. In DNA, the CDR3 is TGTGCCAGCAGTCCCGGTGTCGGGACTGGACGATCCTACAATGAGCAGTTCTTC.

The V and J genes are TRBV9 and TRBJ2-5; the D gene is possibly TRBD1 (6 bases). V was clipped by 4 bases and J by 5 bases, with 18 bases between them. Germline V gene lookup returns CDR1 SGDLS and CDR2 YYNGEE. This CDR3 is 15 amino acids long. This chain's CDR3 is CASSIGDGQRETQYF. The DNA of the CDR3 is TGTGCCAGCAGCATCGGGGACGGACAGAGGGAGACCCAGTACTTC.

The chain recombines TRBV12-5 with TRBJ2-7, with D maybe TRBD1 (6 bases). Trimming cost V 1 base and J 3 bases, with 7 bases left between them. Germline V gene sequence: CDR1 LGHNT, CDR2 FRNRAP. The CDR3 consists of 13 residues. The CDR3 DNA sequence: TGTGCTAGTGGTTTGGGGACAGTCTACGAGCAGTACTTC. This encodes CASGLGTVYEQYF.

CDR3 DNA: TGCGCCAGCAGCCCCACGGTTAGCTACGAGCAGTACTTC. Its translation: CASSPTVSYEQYF. V is TRBV5-1 and J is TRBJ2-7; D gene ambiguous. V lost 4 bases to trimming and J lost 3 bases, with 11 bases between them. The CDR3 runs to 13 residues. Looked up from germline, CDR1 is SGHRS and CDR2 is YFSETQ.